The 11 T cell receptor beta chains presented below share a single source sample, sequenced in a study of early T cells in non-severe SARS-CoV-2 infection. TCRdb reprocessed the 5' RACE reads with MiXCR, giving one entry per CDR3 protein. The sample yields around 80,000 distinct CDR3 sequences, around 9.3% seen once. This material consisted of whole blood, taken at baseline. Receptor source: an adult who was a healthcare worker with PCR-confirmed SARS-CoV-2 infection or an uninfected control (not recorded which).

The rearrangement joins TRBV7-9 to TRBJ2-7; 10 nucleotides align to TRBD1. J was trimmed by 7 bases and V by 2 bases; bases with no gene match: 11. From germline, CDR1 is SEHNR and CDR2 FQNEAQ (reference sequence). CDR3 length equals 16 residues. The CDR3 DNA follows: TGTGCCAGCAGCTTAAACCCGGGACAGGGGTCGTGGGAGCAGTACTTC. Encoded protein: CASSLNPGQGSWEQYF.

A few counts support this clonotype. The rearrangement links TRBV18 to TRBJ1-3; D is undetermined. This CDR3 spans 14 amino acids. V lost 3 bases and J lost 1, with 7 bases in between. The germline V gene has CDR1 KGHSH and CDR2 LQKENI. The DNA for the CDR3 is TGTGCCAGCTCACCGCGGGGTTCTGGAAACACCATATATTTT. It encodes CASSPRGSGNTIYF.

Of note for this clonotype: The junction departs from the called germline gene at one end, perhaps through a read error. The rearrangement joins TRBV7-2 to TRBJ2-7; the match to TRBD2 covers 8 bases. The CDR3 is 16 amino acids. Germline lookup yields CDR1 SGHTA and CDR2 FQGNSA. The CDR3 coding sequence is TGTGCCAGCAGCTCACCTCCCGGGGCGGGAGGACTCGAGCTGTACTTC. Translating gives CASSSPPGAGGLELYF.

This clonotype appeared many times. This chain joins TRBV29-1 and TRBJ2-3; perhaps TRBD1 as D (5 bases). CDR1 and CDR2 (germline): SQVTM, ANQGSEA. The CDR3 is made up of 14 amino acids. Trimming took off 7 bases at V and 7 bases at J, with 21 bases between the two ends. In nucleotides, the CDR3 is TGCAGCGCTCGACAGACAAGAAGCCCCAATACGCAGTATTTT. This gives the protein CSARQTRSPNTQYF.

CDR3 amino acids: CASSPPQAHYGYTF. CDR3 in DNA: TGTGCCAGCAGTCCACCACAGGCTCACTATGGCTACACCTTC. The V gene is TRBV28, the J gene TRBJ1-2; D perhaps matches TRBD1 (5 bases). The CDR3 covers 14 residues. V lost 5 bases, J lost 3 bases, and 13 bases lay in between. CDR1 and CDR2 (germline): MDHEN, SYDVKM.

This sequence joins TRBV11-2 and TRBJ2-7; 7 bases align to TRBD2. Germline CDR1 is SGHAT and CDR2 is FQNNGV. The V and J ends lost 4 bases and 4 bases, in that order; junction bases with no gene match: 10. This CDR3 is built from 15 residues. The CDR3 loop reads CASSSPRGSGYEQYF. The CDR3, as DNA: TGTGCCAGCAGCTCCCCCCGCGGGAGCGGATACGAGCAGTACTTC.

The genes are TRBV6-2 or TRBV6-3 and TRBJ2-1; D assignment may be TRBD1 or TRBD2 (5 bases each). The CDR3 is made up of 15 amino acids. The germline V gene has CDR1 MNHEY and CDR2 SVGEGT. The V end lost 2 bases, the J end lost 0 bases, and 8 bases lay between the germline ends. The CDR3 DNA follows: TGTGCCAGCAGTTACGGGACGAACTCCTACAATGAGCAGTTCTTC. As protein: CASSYGTNSYNEQFF.

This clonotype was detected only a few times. This CDR3 reads CASSSTWSGTAYEQYF. In DNA, the CDR3 is TGTGCCAGCAGTTCCACATGGAGCGGGACAGCCTACGAGCAGTACTTC. The rearrangement joins TRBV28 to TRBJ2-7, with D possibly being TRBD1 or TRBD2 (7 bases each). V gave up 4 bases and J gave up 2 bases, with 18 bases separating them. This CDR3 is 16 amino acids long. In germline, CDR1 is MDHEN, CDR2 SYDVKM.

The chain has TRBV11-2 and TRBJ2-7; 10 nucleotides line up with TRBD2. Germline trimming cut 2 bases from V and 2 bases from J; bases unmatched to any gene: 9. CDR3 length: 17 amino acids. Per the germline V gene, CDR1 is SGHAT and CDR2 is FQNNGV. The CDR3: CASSLSLAGAGTYEQYF. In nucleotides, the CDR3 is TGTGCCAGCAGCTTATCCCTAGCGGGAGCGGGGACCTACGAGCAGTACTTC.

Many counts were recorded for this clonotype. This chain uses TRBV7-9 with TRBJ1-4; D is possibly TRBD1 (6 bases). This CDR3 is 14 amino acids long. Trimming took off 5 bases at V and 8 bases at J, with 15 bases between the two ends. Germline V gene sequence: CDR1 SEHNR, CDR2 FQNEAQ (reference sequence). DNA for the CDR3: TGTGCCAGCAGCCCCCTCTGGGGGGGCGAAAAACTGTTTTTT. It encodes CASSPLWGGEKLFF.

The CDR3 is CAGTANTGELFF. The CDR3 coding sequence is TGCGCGGGGACCGCGAACACCGGGGAGCTGTTTTTT. The chain combines TRBV10-2 with TRBJ2-2; D may be TRBD1 or TRBD2 (5 bases each). The germline gives CDR1 WSHSY, CDR2 SAAADI. The CDR3 covers 12 residues.